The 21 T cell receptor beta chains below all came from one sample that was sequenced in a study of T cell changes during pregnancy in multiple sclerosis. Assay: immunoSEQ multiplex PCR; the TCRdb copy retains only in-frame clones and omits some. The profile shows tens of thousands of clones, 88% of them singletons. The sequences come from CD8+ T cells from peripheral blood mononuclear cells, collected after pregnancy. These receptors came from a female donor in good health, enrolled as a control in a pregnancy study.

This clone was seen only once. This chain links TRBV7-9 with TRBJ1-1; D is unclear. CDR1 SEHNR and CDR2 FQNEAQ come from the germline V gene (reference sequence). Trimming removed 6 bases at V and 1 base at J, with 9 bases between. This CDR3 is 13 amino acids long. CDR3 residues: CASRLDGNTEAFF. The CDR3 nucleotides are TGTGCCAGCAGACTAGACGGGAACACTGAAGCTTTCTTT.

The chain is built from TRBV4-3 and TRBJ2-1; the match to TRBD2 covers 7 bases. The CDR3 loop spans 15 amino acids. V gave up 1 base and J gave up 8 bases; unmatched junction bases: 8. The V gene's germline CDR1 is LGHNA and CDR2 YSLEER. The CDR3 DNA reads TGCGCCAGCAGCCAAGGGCCAGCGGGGAGGCATGAGCAGTTCTTC. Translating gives CASSQGPAGRHEQFF.

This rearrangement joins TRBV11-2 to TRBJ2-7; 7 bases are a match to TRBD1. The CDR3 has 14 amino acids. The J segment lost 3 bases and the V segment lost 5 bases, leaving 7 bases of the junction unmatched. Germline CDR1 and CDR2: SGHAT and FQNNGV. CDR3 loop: CASSPLRTGYEQYF. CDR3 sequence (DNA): TGTGCCAGCAGCCCGCTACGGACAGGCTACGAGCAGTACTTC.

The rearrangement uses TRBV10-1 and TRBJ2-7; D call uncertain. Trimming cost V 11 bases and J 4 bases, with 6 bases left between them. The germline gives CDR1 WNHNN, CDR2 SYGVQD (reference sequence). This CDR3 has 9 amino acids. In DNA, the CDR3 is TGCGCCGGTAGTTACGAGCAGTACTTC. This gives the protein CAGSYEQYF.

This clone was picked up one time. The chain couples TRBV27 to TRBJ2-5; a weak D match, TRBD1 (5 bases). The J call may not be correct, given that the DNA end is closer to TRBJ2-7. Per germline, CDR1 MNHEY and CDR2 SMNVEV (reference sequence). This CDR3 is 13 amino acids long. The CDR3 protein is CATADRITYEQYF. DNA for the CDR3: TGTGCCACCGCAGACAGAATCACCTACGAGCAGTACTTC.

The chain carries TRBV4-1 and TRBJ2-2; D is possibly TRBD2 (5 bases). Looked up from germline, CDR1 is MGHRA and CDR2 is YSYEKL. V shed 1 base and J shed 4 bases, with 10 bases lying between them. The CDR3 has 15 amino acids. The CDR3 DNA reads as TGCGCCAGCAGCCAAGCGGGGTCAGCCACCGGGGAGCTGTTTTTT. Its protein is CASSQAGSATGELFF.

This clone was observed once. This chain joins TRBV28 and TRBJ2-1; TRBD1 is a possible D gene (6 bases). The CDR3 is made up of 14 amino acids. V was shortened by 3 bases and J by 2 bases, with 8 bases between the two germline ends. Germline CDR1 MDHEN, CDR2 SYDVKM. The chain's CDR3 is CASSFRGTYNEQFF. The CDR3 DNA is TGTGCCAGCAGTTTTAGGGGGACCTACAATGAGCAGTTCTTC.

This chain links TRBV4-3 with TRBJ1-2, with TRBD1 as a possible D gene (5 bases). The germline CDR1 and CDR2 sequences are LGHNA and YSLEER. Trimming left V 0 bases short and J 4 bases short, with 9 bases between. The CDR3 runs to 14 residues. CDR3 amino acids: CASSQDGGVYGYTF. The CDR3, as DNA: TGCGCCAGCAGCCAAGATGGGGGGGTCTATGGCTACACCTTC.

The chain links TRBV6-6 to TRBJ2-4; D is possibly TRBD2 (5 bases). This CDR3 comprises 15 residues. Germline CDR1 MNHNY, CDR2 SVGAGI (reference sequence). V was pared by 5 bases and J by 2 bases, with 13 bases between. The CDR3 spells CASSHGEPPKNIQYF. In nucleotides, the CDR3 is TGTGCCAGCAGTCACGGGGAGCCCCCCAAAAACATTCAGTACTTC.

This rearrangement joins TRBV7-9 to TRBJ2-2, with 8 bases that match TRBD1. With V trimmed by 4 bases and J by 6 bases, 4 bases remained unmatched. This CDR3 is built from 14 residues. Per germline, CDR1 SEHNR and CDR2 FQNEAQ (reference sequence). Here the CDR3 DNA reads TGTGCCAGCAGCTCCGACAGGGGTGCCGGGGAGCTGTTTTTT. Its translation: CASSSDRGAGELFF.

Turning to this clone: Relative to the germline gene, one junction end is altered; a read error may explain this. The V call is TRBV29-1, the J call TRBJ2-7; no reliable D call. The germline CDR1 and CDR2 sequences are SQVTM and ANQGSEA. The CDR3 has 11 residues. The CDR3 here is CSVVEVNEQYF. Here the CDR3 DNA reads TGCAGTGTTGTCGAGGTAAACGAGCAGTACTTC.

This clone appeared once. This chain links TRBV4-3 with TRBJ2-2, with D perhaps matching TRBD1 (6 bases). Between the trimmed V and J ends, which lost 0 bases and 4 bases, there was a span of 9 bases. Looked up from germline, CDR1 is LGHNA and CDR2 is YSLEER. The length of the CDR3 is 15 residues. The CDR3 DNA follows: TGCGCCAGCAGCCAAGACAGGACAGCCACCGGGGAGCTGTTTTTT. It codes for CASSQDRTATGELFF.

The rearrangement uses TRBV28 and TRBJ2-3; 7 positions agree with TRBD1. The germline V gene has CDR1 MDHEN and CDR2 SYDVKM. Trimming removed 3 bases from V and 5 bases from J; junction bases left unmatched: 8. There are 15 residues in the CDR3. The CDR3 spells CASSFRGGRGDTQYF. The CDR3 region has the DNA TGTGCCAGCAGTTTCCGAGGGGGCAGAGGAGATACGCAGTATTTT.

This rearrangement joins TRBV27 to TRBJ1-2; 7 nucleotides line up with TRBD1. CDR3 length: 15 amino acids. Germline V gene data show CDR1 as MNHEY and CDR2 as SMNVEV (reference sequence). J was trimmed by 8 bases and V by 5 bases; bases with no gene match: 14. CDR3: CASSLNLAGTAGYTF. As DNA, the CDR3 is TGTGCCAGCAGTCTCAATCTCGCCGGGACAGCCGGCTACACCTTC.

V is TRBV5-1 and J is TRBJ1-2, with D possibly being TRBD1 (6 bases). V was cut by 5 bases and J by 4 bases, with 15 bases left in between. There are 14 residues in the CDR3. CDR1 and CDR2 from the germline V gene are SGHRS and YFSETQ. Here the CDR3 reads CASSEGGGIYGYTF. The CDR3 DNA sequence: TGCGCCAGCAGTGAAGGGGGGGGCATCTATGGCTACACCTTC.

CDR3 DNA: TGTGCCAGTAGTATTCGTAGCGTGGGGGCGCGGGATGAGCAGTTCTTC. Its translation is CASSIRSVGARDEQFF. This chain joins TRBV19 and TRBJ2-1, with D perhaps TRBD1 (6 bases). V lost 3 bases and J 8 bases, leaving 20 bases between the germline ends. CDR3 length: 16 residues. Per the germline V gene, CDR1 is LNHDA and CDR2 is SQIVND (reference sequence).

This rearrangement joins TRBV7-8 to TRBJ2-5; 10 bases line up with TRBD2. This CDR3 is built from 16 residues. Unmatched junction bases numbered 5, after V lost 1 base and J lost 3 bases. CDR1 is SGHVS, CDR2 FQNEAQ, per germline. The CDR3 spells CASSLGSGGAKETQYF. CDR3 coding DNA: TGTGCCAGCAGCTTAGGGAGCGGGGGGGCAAAAGAGACCCAGTACTTC.

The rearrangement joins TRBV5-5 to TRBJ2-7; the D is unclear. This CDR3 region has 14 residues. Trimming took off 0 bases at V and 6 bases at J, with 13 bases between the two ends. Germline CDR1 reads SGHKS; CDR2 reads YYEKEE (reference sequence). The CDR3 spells CASSLDVTPIEQYF. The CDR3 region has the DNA TGTGCCAGCAGCTTGGATGTCACACCGATCGAGCAGTACTTC.

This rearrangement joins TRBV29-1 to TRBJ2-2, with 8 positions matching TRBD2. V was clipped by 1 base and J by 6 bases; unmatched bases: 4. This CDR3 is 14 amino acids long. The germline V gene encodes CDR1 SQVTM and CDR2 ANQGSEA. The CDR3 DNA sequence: TGCAGCGTTGAAGGCCCGGGGGGGTCCGGGGAGCTGTTTTTT. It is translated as CSVEGPGGSGELFF.

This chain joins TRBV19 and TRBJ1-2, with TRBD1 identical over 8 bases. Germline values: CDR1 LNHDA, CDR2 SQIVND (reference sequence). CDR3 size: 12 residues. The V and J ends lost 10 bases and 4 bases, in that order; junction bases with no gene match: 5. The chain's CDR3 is CATSTGGYGYTF. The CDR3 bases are TGTGCCACCTCAACAGGGGGCTATGGCTACACCTTC. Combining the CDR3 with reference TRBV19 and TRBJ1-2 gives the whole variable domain DGGITQSPKYLFRKEGQNVTLSCEQNLNHDAMYWYRQDPGQGLRLIYYSQIVNDFQKGDIAEGYSVSREKKESFPLTVTSAQKNPTAFYLCATSTGGYGYTFGSGTRLTVV.

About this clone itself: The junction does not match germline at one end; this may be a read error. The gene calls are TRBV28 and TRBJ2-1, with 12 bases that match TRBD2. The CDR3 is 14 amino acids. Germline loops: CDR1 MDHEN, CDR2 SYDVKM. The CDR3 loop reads CASSLQLAGGPPVF. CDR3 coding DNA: TGTGCCAGCAGCCTCCAACTAGCGGGGGGCCCCCCGGTCTTC.